This TCR beta chain was recovered during a study of blood T cell repertoires in COVID-19 (dated by TCRdb to between 2020 and 2021). In the study overall: ImmuneRACE Cohort 3 recovered participants were defined by two consecutive negative NP/OP PCR tests, healthcare professional clearance, or symptom resolution. Where available, HLA class I and class II types were obtained from metadata supplied by the sample provider rather than from assay-based typing. A freely available public database, intended as a resource for researchers studying the immune response to SARS-CoV-2, is where the repertoires were released. The material from the prospective study consisted of cDNA or gDNA derived from T cells, B-cell-depleted T cells, or PBMCs. Samples covering the acute and convalescent phases of COVID-19 were provided by collaborators in the United States, Italy and Spain. Sample metadata almost always included a de-identified subject ID, COVID-19 status, age in years and sex. The dataset comprised deeply sampled blood TCRbeta repertoires from subjects exposed to, actively infected with, or recovered from COVID-19. Samples were obtained from the ongoing ImmuneRACE study (first 160 participants) and from 1,000 to 1,500 subjects provided by 6 global collaborators. The study at large found these results: How much clinical and demographic metadata was included differed by source and by participant, and the metadata was provided uncurated.

Regarding this clone: Its binding antigen is unknown. No per-base quality is available; no much larger clone lies one base away.

CDR1 and CDR2 (SGDLS, YYNGEE) derive from the germline V gene. Ends trimmed: V by 3 bases, J by 8 bases; bases unmatched to a gene: 13. From cysteine to phenylalanine, the CDR3 is 15 amino acids long. The CDR3 DNA has 45 bases and is translated from base 1. Enrolling through a virtual design, the prospective study's participants ranged in age from roughly 18 to 95 years and lived across about two dozen United States geographic areas. Cohort assignment in the prospective study relied on participant-reported clinical history from a screening survey and a study questionnaire. Each participant in the prospective study had whole blood, serum and a nasopharyngeal or oropharyngeal swab collected by mobile phlebotomists. Over an approximately 2-month period, participants in the prospective study had the option of providing additional blood draws and questionnaires. Before DNA extraction, blood samples from the prospective study were shipped at room temperature or frozen.

TCRbeta CDR3 regions were amplified from genomic DNA by means of the immunoSEQ Assay, a bias-controlled multiplex PCR. The authors' analysis ran thus. The number of nucleated cells in each sample was estimated by amplification of reference gene primers within the assay. To quantify the absolute abundance of each unique TCRbeta CDR3 rearrangement, sequence reads were collapsed and filtered. For each sample, productive Simpson clonality was calculated as the square root of Simpson's diversity index over productive rearrangements. Imported from immuneACCESS, the table was reduced by TCRdb to in-frame sequences with V and J called. These copies leave out some clones; in studies compared against another copy, an unresolved V gene accounts for under half, and the cause of the remainder is not known. V, J and clone size were drawn from that table, and D and trimming were deduced from the DNA. The sample table shows roughly 150,000 clones, and roughly 84% are seen once. Roughly 3.8% of the sample is in the top ten clones.

This chain is built from TRBV9 and TRBJ1-2, and TRBD1 matches 7 of the central bases. This receptor was obtained from a middle-aged man in a cohort exposed to, infected with or recovered from COVID-19 (not recorded which). The sequenced sample was PBMCs or T cells enriched from blood (not recorded which). The CDR3 here reads CASSGLQGRAEGYTF. The bases read TGTGCCAGCAGCGGACTACAGGGGCGGGCAGAAGGCTACACCTTC. Here the CDR3 is joined to the reference TRBV9 and TRBJ1-2 genes, and the full variable domain is: DSGVTQTPKHLITATGQRVTLRCSPRSGDLSVYWYQQSLDQGLQFLIQYYNGEERAKGNILERFSAQQFPDLHSELNLSSLELGDSALYFCASSGLQGRAEGYTFGSGTRLTVV.